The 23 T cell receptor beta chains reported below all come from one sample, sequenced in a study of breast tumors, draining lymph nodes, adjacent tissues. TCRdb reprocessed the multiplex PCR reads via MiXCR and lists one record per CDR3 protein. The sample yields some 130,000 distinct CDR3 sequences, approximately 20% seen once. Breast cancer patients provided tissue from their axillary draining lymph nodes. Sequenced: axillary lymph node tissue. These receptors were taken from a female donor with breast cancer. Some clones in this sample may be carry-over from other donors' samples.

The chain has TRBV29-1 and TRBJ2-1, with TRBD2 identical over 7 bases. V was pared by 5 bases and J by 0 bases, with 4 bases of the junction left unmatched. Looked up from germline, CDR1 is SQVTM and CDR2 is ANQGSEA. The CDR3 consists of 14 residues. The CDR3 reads CSVSGGSSYNEQFF. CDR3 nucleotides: TGCAGCGTTAGTGGCGGGAGCTCCTACAATGAGCAGTTCTTC.

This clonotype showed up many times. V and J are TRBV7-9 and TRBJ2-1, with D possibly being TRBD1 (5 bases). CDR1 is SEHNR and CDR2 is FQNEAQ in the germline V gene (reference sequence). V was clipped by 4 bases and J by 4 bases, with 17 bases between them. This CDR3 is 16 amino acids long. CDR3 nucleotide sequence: TGTGCCAGCAGCTCGTATAGGGGTGACTCGTACAATGAGCAGTTCTTC. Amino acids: CASSSYRGDSYNEQFF.

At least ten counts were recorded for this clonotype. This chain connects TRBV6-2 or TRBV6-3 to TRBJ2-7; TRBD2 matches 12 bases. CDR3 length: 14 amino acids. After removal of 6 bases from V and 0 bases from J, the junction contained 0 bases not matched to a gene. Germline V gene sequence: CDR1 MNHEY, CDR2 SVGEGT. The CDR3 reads CASRTSGSSYEQYF. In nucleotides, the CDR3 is TGTGCCAGCAGGACTAGCGGGAGCTCCTACGAGCAGTACTTC.

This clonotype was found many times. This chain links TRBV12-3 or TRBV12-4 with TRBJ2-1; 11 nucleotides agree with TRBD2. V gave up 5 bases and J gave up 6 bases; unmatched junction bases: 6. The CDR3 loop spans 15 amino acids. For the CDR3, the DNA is TGTGCCAGCAGTAGTAGCGGGAGGGGATTCAATGAGCAGTTCTTC. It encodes CASSSSGRGFNEQFF.

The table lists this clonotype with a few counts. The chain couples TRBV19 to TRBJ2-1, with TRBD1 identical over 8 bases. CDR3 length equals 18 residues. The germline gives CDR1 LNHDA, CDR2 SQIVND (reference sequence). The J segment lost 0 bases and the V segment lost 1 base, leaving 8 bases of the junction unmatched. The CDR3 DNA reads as TGTGCCAGTAGTATAGTTTGGCAGGGGGCCTTCTCCTACAATGAGCAGTTCTTC. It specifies CASSIVWQGAFSYNEQFF.

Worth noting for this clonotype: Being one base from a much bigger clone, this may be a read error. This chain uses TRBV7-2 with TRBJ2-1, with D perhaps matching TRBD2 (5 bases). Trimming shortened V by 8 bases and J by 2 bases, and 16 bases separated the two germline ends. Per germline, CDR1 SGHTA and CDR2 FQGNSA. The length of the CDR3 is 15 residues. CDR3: CASSLVGTPYNEQFF. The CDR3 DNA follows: TGTGCCAGCTCACTAGTGGGCACCCCCTACAATGAGCAGTTCTTC.

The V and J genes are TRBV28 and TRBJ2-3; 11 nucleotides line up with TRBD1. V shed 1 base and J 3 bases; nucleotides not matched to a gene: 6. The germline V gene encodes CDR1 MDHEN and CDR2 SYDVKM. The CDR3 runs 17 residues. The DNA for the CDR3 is TGTGCCAGCAGTTTATCCGGGACAGGGGGGGGGACAGATACGCAGTATTTT. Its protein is CASSLSGTGGGTDTQYF.

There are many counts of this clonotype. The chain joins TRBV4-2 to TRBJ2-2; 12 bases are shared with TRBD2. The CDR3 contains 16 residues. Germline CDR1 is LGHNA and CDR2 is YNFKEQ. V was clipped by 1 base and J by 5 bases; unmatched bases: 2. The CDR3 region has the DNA TGTGCCAGCAGCCAAGTACTAGCGGGAGGTACCGGGGAGCTGTTTTTT. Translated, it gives CASSQVLAGGTGELFF.

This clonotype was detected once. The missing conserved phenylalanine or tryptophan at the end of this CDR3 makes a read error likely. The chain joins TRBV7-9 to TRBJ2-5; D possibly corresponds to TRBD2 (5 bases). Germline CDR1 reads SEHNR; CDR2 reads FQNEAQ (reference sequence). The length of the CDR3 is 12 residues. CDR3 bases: TGTGCCGGCAGTCCTAGCCGAGAGACCCAGTACTCC. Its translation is CAGSPSRETQYS.

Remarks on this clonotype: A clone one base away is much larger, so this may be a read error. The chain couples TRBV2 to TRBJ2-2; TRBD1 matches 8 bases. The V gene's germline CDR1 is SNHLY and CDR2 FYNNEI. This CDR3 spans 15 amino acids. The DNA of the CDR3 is TGTGCCAGCGCGCGGCAGGGGGCTGTCACCGGGGGGCTGTTTTTT. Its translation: CASARQGAVTGGLFF.

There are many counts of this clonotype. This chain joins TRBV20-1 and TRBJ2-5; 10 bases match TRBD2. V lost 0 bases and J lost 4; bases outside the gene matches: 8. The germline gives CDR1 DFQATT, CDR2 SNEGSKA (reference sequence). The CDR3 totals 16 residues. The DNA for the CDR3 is TGCAGTGCTAGAGAGGTTCGAGCGGGAGGGAGAGAGACCCAGTACTTC. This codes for CSAREVRAGGRETQYF.

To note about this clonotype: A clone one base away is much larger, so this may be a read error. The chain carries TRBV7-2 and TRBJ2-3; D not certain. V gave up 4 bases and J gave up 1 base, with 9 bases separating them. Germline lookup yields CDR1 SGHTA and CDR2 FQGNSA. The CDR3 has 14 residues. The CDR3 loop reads CASSSSAGTDTQYF. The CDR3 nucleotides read TGTGCCAGCAGCTCATCCGCAGGCACAGATACGCAGTATTTT.

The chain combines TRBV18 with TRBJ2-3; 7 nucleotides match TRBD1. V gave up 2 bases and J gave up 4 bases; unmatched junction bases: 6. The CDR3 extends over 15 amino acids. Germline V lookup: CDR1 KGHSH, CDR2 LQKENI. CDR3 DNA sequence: TGTGCCAGCTCACCAAAGGACAGGCTCCCAGATACGCAGTATTTT. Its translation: CASSPKDRLPDTQYF.

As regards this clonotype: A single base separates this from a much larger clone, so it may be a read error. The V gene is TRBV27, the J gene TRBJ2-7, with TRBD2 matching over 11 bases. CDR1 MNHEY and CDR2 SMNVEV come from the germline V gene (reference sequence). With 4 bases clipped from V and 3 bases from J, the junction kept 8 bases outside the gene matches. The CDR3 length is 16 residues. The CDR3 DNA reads TGTGCCAGCAGTTATGAGGGGACTAGCGGCCTCTACGAGCAGTACTTC. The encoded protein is CASSYEGTSGLYEQYF.

DNA for the CDR3: TGTGCCAGCAGTTTATGGCCGCCAGGGGCAGGACCTAACTATGGCTACACCTTC. Translation: CASSLWPPGAGPNYGYTF. The rearrangement links TRBV28 to TRBJ1-2, with D possibly matching TRBD1 (6 bases). This CDR3 has 18 amino acids. Germline-derived CDR1 and CDR2 are MDHEN and SYDVKM. Deletions cut 0 bases from V and 0 bases from J, with 17 bases between.

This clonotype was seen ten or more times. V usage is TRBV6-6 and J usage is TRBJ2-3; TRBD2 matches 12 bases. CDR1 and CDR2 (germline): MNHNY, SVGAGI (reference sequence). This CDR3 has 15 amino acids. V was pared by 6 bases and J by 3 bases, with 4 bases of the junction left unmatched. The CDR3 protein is CASSTSGRTTDTQYF. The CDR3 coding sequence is TGTGCCAGCAGCACTAGCGGGAGGACGACAGATACGCAGTATTTT.

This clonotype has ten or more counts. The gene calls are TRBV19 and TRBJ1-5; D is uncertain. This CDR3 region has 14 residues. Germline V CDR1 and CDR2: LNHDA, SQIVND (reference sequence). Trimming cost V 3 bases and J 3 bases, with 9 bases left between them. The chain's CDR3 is CASSILAPNQPQHF. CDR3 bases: TGTGCCAGTAGTATTTTGGCGCCCAATCAGCCCCAGCATTTT.

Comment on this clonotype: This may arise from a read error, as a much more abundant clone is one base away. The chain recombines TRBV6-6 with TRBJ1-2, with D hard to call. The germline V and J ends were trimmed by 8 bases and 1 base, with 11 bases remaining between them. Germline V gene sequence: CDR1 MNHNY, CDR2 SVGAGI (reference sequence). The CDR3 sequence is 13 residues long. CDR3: CASGSHFNYGYTF. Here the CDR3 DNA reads TGTGCCAGCGGGAGTCACTTTAACTATGGCTACACCTTC.

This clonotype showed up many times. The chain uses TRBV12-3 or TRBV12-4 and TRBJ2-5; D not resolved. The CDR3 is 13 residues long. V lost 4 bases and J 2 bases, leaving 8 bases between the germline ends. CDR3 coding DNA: TGTGCCAGCAGTTCTTTTGGGCAAGAGACCCAGTACTTC. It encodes CASSSFGQETQYF.

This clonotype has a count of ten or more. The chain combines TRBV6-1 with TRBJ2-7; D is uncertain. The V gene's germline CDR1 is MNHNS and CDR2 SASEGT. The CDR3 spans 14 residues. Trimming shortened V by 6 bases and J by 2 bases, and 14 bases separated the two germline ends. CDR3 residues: CASRRSDTTYEQYF. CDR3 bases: TGTGCCAGCAGAAGGTCGGATACTACCTACGAGCAGTACTTC.

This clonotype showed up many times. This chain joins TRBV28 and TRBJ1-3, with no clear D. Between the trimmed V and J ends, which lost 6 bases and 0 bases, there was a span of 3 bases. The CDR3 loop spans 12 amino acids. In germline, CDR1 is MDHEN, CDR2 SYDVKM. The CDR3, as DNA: TGTGCCAGCAGGGCCTCTGGAAACACCATATATTTT. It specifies CASRASGNTIYF. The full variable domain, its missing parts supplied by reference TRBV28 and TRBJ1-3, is DVKVTQSSRYLVKRTGEKVFLECVQDMDHENMFWYRQDPGLGLRLIYFSYDVKMKEKGDIPEGYSVSREKKERFSLILESASTNQTSMYLCASRASGNTIYFGEGSWLTVV.

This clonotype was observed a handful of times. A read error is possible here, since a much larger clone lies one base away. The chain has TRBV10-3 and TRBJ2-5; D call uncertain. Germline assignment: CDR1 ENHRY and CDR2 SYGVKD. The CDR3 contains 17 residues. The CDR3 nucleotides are TGTGCCATCAGTGAGCCCCCGGGCCGCGGAGAGGAAGAGATCCAGTACTTC. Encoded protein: CAISEPPGRGEEEIQYF.

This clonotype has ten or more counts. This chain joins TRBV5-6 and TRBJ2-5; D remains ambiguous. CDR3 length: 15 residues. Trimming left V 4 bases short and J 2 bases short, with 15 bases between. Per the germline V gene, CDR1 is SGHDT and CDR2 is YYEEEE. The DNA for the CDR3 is TGTGCCAGCAGCCCAGCTTCGAGATGGCAAGAGACCCAGTACTTC. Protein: CASSPASRWQETQYF.